This is a list of T cell receptor beta chains from one sample in a study of blood T cells in healthy people across ages. Each CDR3 protein gets one entry after TCRdb re-called the 5' RACE reads with MiXCR. In the table there are 910,000 or so distinct CDR3 sequences, 51% of which are singletons. Material for sequencing was blood. These receptors were collected from a woman aged 55-75 years in good health. The CDR3 runs from the conserved cysteine through the conserved F or W. The order of the fields is J gene, V gene, D gene, clone size, CDR3 protein, CDR3 DNA. D genes are given only for firm matches. Size values are once, few and many counts, or a class for expanded clones, and some rows have none.

>TRBJ1-1|TRBV7-8|TRBD1|NA
CASSLYRGRDTEAFF
TGTGCCAGCAGCTTATACAGGGGGCGGGACACTGAAGCTTTCTTT
>TRBJ2-3|TRBV4-1|NA|few
CASSQDVARTDTQYF
TGCGCCAGCAGCCAAGACGTAGCTCGCACAGATACGCAGTATTTT
>TRBJ2-1|TRBV28|TRBD1|NA
CASSFISVGQGTTVYNEQFF
TGTGCCAGCAGTTTTATTTCGGTGGGACAGGGGACGACCGTGTACAATGAGCAGTTCTTC
>TRBJ2-1|TRBV12-5|NA|NA
CASGLGGTYNEQFF
TGTGCTAGTGGTTTGGGCGGGACTTACAATGAGCAGTTCTTC
>TRBJ2-3|TRBV12-3/TRBV12-4|NA|few
CASSFLRGRLWDTQYF
TGTGCCAGCAGTTTTTTAAGGGGGAGACTGTGGGATACGCAGTATTTT
>TRBJ2-6|TRBV30|NA|once
CAWMARSGANVLTF
TGTGCCTGGATGGCACGCTCTGGGGCCAACGTCCTGACTTTC
>TRBJ2-5|TRBV27|NA|few
CAIGGAQYF
TGTGCCATAGGGGGGGCCCAGTACTTC
>TRBJ2-3|TRBV27|TRBD1|NA
CASRPRQGGRTDTQYF
TGTGCCAGCAGACCCCGACAGGGGGGACGCACAGATACGCAGTATTTT
>TRBJ2-3|TRBV2|NA|once
CASSGQGGADTQYF
TGTGCCAGCAGTGGACAGGGAGGAGCAGATACGCAGTATTTT
>TRBJ2-7|TRBV20-1|NA|NA
CSARDPGTYEQYF
TGCAGTGCTAGAGATCCGGGTACCTACGAGCAGTACTTC
>TRBJ1-4|TRBV28|NA|few
CASSSSGGAEKLFF
TGTGCCAGCAGTTCCAGCGGGGGCGCCGAAAAACTGTTTTTT
>TRBJ2-1|TRBV20-1|TRBD2|NA
CSARDLEGLAGAGSYNEQFF
TGCAGTGCTAGAGATCTTGAGGGACTAGCGGGGGCGGGCTCCTACAATGAGCAGTTCTTC
>TRBJ2-7|TRBV27|NA|NA
CASSLQPQGRYEQYF
TGTGCCAGCAGTTTACAACCCCAGGGGCGGTACGAGCAGTACTTC
>TRBJ2-7|TRBV7-9|NA|many
CASSLDRSEQYF
TGTGCCAGCAGCTTAGATCGATCCGAGCAGTACTTC
>TRBJ1-5|TRBV2|TRBD1|many
CASSADRESKPQHF
TGTGCCAGCAGTGCGGACAGGGAAAGTAAGCCCCAGCATTTT
>TRBJ2-1|TRBV29-1|NA|NA
CSVVATSYNEQFF
TGCAGCGTTGTAGCTACGTCCTACAATGAGCAGTTCTTC
>TRBJ2-7|TRBV12-3/TRBV12-4|NA|few
CASSFGILSSYEQYF
TGTGCCAGCAGTTTCGGGATCCTTTCTTCCTACGAGCAGTACTTC
>TRBJ1-6|TRBV5-6|NA|NA
CASSLRSQGSPLHF
TGTGCCAGCAGCTTGCGGTCCCAGGGCTCACCCCTCCACTTT
>TRBJ2-2|TRBV29-1|NA|once
CSGVGPLTGELFF
TGCAGCGGGGTGGGACCGCTCACCGGGGAGCTGTTTTTT
>TRBJ2-7|TRBV20-1|NA|few
CSAIVGPTAYEQYF
TGCAGTGCTATCGTAGGGCCTACCGCGTACGAGCAGTACTTC
>TRBJ2-1|TRBV2|TRBD1|once
CASRSRGRQFF
TGTGCCAGCAGATCCAGGGGGCGGCAGTTCTTC
>TRBJ1-2|TRBV20-1|NA|NA
CSARDTNYGYTF
TGCAGTGCTCGGGACACTAACTATGGCTACACCTTC
>TRBJ2-7|TRBV4-2|TRBD2|few
CASSQAGGKTYEQYF
TGTGCCAGCAGCCAAGCGGGAGGGAAAACCTACGAGCAGTACTTC
>TRBJ2-2|TRBV9|NA|NA
CASSVVAPSGELFF
TGTGCCAGCAGCGTAGTGGCTCCCTCCGGGGAGCTGTTTTTT
>TRBJ2-1|TRBV9|NA|NA
CASSHPRGGVYNEQFF
TGTGCCAGCAGCCACCCGAGGGGGGGCGTTTACAATGAGCAGTTCTTC
>TRBJ1-1|TRBV25-1|TRBD1|NA
CASSPDRGAASTEAFF
TGTGCCAGCAGCCCAGACAGGGGGGCGGCAAGCACTGAAGCTTTCTTT
>TRBJ1-5|TRBV20-1|NA|NA
CSARVDRPQPQHF
TGCAGTGCTAGAGTCGACAGGCCCCAGCCCCAGCATTTT
>TRBJ1-6|TRBV15|NA|NA
CATSRDQGFSPLHF
TGTGCCACCAGCAGAGATCAGGGATTTTCACCCCTCCACTTT
>TRBJ1-1|TRBV3-1|NA|NA
CASSRVLPNTEAFF
TGTGCCAGCAGCCGCGTCTTACCGAACACTGAAGCTTTCTTT
>TRBJ1-2|TRBV12-3/TRBV12-4|NA|few
CASSSQGRNYGYTF
TGTGCCAGCAGTTCTCAGGGCAGGAACTATGGCTACACCTTC
>TRBJ2-7|TRBV5-6|NA|NA
CASSLIYSRNEQYF
TGTGCCAGCAGCCTCATTTACAGTCGGAACGAGCAGTACTTC
>TRBJ2-7|TRBV7-2|NA|NA
CASSSAPAYEQYF
TGTGCCAGCAGCTCCGCGCCCGCCTACGAGCAGTACTTC
>TRBJ2-7|TRBV6-2/TRBV6-3|NA|many
CASLRGYEQYF
TGTGCCAGCCTAAGGGGCTACGAGCAGTACTTC
>TRBJ2-3|TRBV13|TRBD2|NA
CASRLVRRLAGPDTQYF
TGTGCCAGCAGACTTGTCAGACGACTAGCGGGGCCAGATACGCAGTATTTT
>TRBJ2-1|TRBV4-2|TRBD2|NA
CASSQDLLAGGREFF
TGTGCCAGCAGCCAAGACCTCTTAGCGGGAGGGAGAGAGTTCTTC
>TRBJ2-2|TRBV4-1|TRBD2|NA
CASSQALLAGLNTGELFF
TGCGCCAGCAGCCAAGCCCTTCTAGCGGGGTTAAACACCGGGGAGCTGTTTTTT
>TRBJ2-7|TRBV12-3/TRBV12-4|TRBD2|few
CASRIGGSSYEQYF
TGTGCCAGCAGGATCGGGGGGAGCTCCTACGAGCAGTACTTC
>TRBJ2-1|TRBV5-6|NA|NA
CASSAGTRFSGQRMDEQFF
TGTGCCAGCAGCGCCGGGACCAGGTTTTCGGGTCAGAGGATGGATGAGCAGTTCTTC
>TRBJ2-1|TRBV7-2|TRBD2|NA
CASSLTSGRSETQFF
TGTGCCAGCAGCTTGACTAGCGGGAGAAGTGAGACCCAGTTCTTC
>TRBJ2-2|TRBV15|TRBD2|NA
CATSRDPGGAGELFF
TGTGCCACCAGCAGAGATCCGGGGGGTGCCGGGGAGCTGTTTTTT
>TRBJ2-1|TRBV2|TRBD2|NA
CAGSREREGYNEQFF
TGTGCCGGCAGCCGGGAGCGGGAGGGTTACAATGAGCAGTTCTTC
>TRBJ1-1|TRBV12-3/TRBV12-4|NA|few
CASSATEGKAFF
TGTGCCAGCAGCGCGACTGAAGGGAAAGCTTTCTTT
>TRBJ1-1|TRBV4-3|TRBD1|NA
CASSPGTGRTEAFF
TGCGCCAGCAGCCCCGGGACAGGGAGGACTGAAGCTTTCTTT
>TRBJ1-2|TRBV29-1|NA|once
CSVVGGGYGYTF
TGCAGCGTTGTTGGGGGCGGCTATGGCTACACCTTC
>TRBJ2-1|TRBV20-1|TRBD2|few
CSATATSGYNEQFF
TGCAGTGCTACCGCGACTAGCGGTTACAATGAGCAGTTCTTC
>TRBJ2-5|TRBV7-2|NA|NA
CASSFRSGETQYF
TGTGCCAGCAGCTTCCGTAGCGGAGAGACCCAGTACTTC
>TRBJ2-7|TRBV7-6|NA|NA
CASSFLRDSISREQYF
TGTGCCAGCAGTTTCCTCCGGGACTCGATAAGTCGGGAGCAGTACTTC
>TRBJ2-7|TRBV29-1|NA|NA
CSVEWGIGNEQYF
TGCAGCGTTGAATGGGGGATCGGCAATGAGCAGTACTTC
>TRBJ2-4|TRBV12-3/TRBV12-4|NA|NA
CASSPTEGVRQYF
TGTGCCAGCAGTCCAACAGAGGGGGTCCGTCAGTACTTC
>TRBJ2-3|TRBV7-2|TRBD1|few
CASGRDSHTQYF
TGTGCCAGCGGCAGGGACAGTCATACGCAGTATTTT